This T cell receptor (beta chain) was captured by sequencing in a study of blood T cell repertoires in COVID-19. Across the whole study: COVID-19 samples, acute and convalescent, were from the United States, Italy and Spain. Sources were T cells, B-cell-depleted T cells, or PBMCs; the material itself was cDNA or gDNA.

Original analysis: The assay estimated nucleated cells by amplifying reference gene primers. Sequenced by immunoSEQ multiplex PCR; TCRdb stores in-frame clones only, minus some. That table supplies the V and J calls and clone size; D and trimming were determined from the DNA. The table includes about 95,000 clones, roughly nine tenths detected once. A single count supports this clone. Between the trimmed V and J ends, which lost 0 bases and 6 bases, there was a span of 6 bases. CDR1 is SGHDT, CDR2 YYEEEE, per germline. The CDR3 consists of 12 residues. The sequencing sample was made of peripheral blood. V usage is TRBV5-6 and J usage is TRBJ1-2, with D uncertain. The source of this sequence is a woman aged 70 to 79 with acute or convalescent COVID-19. CDR3 in DNA: TGTGCCAGCAGCTTGGTAGTTGATGGCTACACCTTC. It yields the protein CASSLVVDGYTF.